This T cell receptor (beta chain) was profiled in a study of T cell repertoires in cytomegalovirus infection. Study conclusions and caveats: HLA-C-restricted CMV clonotypes gave the most frequent clonotype in two of eight donors.

In its sample, this clonotype was seen once. Its antigen is unknown. CDR3 size: 13 residues. Looked up from germline, CDR1 is SQVTM and CDR2 is ANQGSEA. V lost 8 bases to trimming and J lost 4 bases; unmatched junction nucleotides: 5. TCRdb re-derived calls from the reads in MiXCR, one entry per CDR3 protein. Altogether 450,000 to 550,000 distinct CDR3 sequences are present, approximately 15% being singletons, with the ten largest covering about 24%. Sequencing was performed on CD8+ T cells from PBMCs. This TCR was sampled from a human donor in good health (CMV status not recorded). Some clones in this sample may be carry-over from other donors' samples. V gene TRBV29-1 combines with J gene TRBJ2-7; 13 bases map to TRBD2. The CDR3 region has the DNA TGCAGCATCCGGACTAGCGGGAGTTACGAGCAGTACTTC. As protein: CSIRTSGSYEQYF.